Shown below are 32 T cell receptor beta chains from a single sample sequenced in a study of blood T cell repertoires in COVID-19. Produced via immunoSEQ multiplex PCR; TCRdb's table is partial and in-frame only. The sample consists of 350,000 to 450,000 clones, more than 80% of them appearing once. Material for sequencing was PBMCs or T cells enriched from blood (not recorded which). Source of these receptors: a man aged 30 to 39 who had recovered from COVID-19.

The V and J genes are TRBV24-1 and TRBJ1-1, with TRBD1 identical over 8 bases. Germline-derived CDR1 and CDR2 are KGHDR and SFDVKD. CDR3 size: 13 residues. V was clipped by 3 bases and J by 8 bases; unmatched bases: 4. The CDR3 DNA reads TGTGCCACCAGTGATGGGGGACAGGAAGAAGCTTTCTTT. Translated, it gives CATSDGGQEEAFF.

This chain links TRBV3-1 (or the pseudogene TRBV3-2) with TRBJ2-2; 12 bases map to TRBD2. The CDR3 runs to 16 residues. Trimming removed 5 bases from V and 2 bases from J; junction bases left unmatched: 3. CDR1 is LGHDT and CDR2 is YNNKEL in the germline V gene (reference sequence). The CDR3 DNA follows: TGTGCCAGCAGCTTCGGACTAGCGGGAAACACCGGGGAGCTGTTTTTT. Translated: CASSFGLAGNTGELFF.

The chain recombines TRBV28 with TRBJ1-2; unclear D gene. Germline values: CDR1 MDHEN, CDR2 SYDVKM. Trimming left V 5 bases short and J 4 bases short, with 11 bases between. The length of the CDR3 is 13 residues. The CDR3 nucleotides are TGTGCCAGCAGTCCGGGGAATACCTATGGCTACACCTTC. This gives the protein CASSPGNTYGYTF.

This rearrangement joins TRBV28 to TRBJ1-1; 10 nucleotides align to TRBD1. In germline, CDR1 is MDHEN, CDR2 SYDVKM. The CDR3 runs to 16 residues. With 5 bases clipped from V and 4 bases from J, the junction kept 10 bases outside the gene matches. The CDR3 spells CASSRPGTGVRTEAFF. For the CDR3, the DNA is TGTGCCAGCAGTCGCCCCGGGACAGGGGTTCGCACTGAAGCTTTCTTT.

The chain carries TRBV6-5 and TRBJ1-4; no firm D call. The CDR3 consists of 14 residues. From germline, CDR1 is MNHEY and CDR2 SVGAGI. The V end lost 7 bases, the J end lost 6 bases, and 15 bases lay between the germline ends. The CDR3 DNA is TGTGCCAGCACCCGTCTAGGCGGTGATGAAAAACTGTTTTTT. It translates to CASTRLGGDEKLFF.

The chain employs TRBV2 and TRBJ2-2; 14 bases line up with TRBD2. V trimming: 6 bases; J trimming: 6 bases; junction bases outside the gene matches: 6. The germline V gene encodes CDR1 SNHLY and CDR2 FYNNEI. The CDR3 has 16 residues. Here the CDR3 DNA reads TGTGCCAGCAGAGAGACTAGCGGGAGGGCTTCCGGGGAGCTGTTTTTT. This codes for CASRETSGRASGELFF.

The rearrangement joins TRBV28 to TRBJ2-7, with D unresolved. The germline V gene encodes CDR1 MDHEN and CDR2 SYDVKM. V was shortened by 5 bases and J by 5 bases, with 10 bases between the two germline ends. This CDR3 is built from 12 residues. CDR3 DNA: TGTGCCAGCAGTCCAAGCCCCCACGAGCAGTACTTC. Protein sequence: CASSPSPHEQYF.

The rearrangement links TRBV13 to TRBJ2-6, with unresolved D. The CDR3 covers 17 residues. V lost 1 base and J 0 bases, leaving 10 bases between the germline ends. Germline-derived CDR1 and CDR2 are PRHDT and FYEKMQ (reference sequence). CDR3 nucleotides: TGTGCCAGCAGCTTAGCCAGTCAGCGCTCTGGGGCCAACGTCCTGACTTTC. Its protein is CASSLASQRSGANVLTF. The variable domain in full, with the rest retrieved from reference TRBV13 and TRBJ2-6, is AAGVIQSPRHLIKEKRETATLKCYPIPRHDTVYWYQQGPGQDPQFLISFYEKMQSDKGSIPDRFSAQQFSDYHSELNMSSLELGDSALYFCASSLASQRSGANVLTFGAGSRLTVL.

The chain links TRBV7-9 to TRBJ1-2; 10 nucleotides agree with TRBD1. Per germline, CDR1 SEHNR and CDR2 FQNEAQ (reference sequence). The CDR3 consists of 15 residues. With 5 bases clipped from V and 3 bases from J, the junction kept 6 bases outside the gene matches. CDR3 nucleotide sequence: TGTGCCAGCAGCCTTGGGACAGGGGCAGACTATGGCTACACCTTC. This codes for CASSLGTGADYGYTF.

This clone showed up many times. The genes are TRBV28 and TRBJ1-6; D gene unclear. In germline, CDR1 is MDHEN, CDR2 SYDVKM. CDR3 length equals 16 residues. Trimming shortened V by 4 bases and J by 0 bases, and 10 bases separated the two germline ends. The CDR3 region is CASSWEPSSYNSPLHF. The CDR3 DNA follows: TGTGCCAGCAGTTGGGAGCCCAGCTCCTATAATTCACCCCTCCACTTT.

This chain links TRBV7-8 with TRBJ1-5, with D possibly matching TRBD1 (5 bases). This CDR3 contains 18 residues. CDR1 and CDR2 (germline): SGHVS, FQNEAQ. Trimming left V 5 bases short and J 0 bases short, with 20 bases between. DNA for the CDR3: TGTGCCAGCAGCCCTCGGGGGGTTGAAAGGTATAGCAATCAGCCCCAGCATTTT. Translation gives CASSPRGVERYSNQPQHF.

This clone was seen only once. This chain connects TRBV13 to TRBJ1-5; 9 bases align to TRBD1. CDR3 size: 16 residues. CDR1 PRHDT and CDR2 FYEKMQ come from the germline V gene (reference sequence). After removal of 5 bases from V and 6 bases from J, the junction contained 11 bases not matched to a gene. The chain's CDR3 is CASSRMTGGISQPQHF. The CDR3 nucleotides read TGTGCCAGCAGCCGCATGACAGGGGGTATTTCTCAGCCCCAGCATTTT.

Written as DNA, the CDR3 is TGCGCCAGCAGCTTGGCCCTAGCGGAAGAGACCCAGTACTTC. Its protein product is CASSLALAEETQYF. V gene TRBV5-1 combines with J gene TRBJ2-5; 7 bases line up with TRBD2. CDR1 is SGHRS, CDR2 YFSETQ, per germline. CDR3 length: 14 amino acids. V shed 0 bases and J 3 bases; nucleotides not matched to a gene: 2.

This clone was picked up one time. The chain couples TRBV7-2 to TRBJ2-2; D is uncertain. CDR1 is SGHTA and CDR2 is FQGNSA in the germline V gene. The V and J ends lost 1 base and 3 bases respectively, with 6 bases between them. This CDR3 has 14 residues. CDR3 amino acids: CASSLVTDTGELFF. CDR3 DNA: TGTGCCAGCAGCTTAGTTACGGACACCGGGGAGCTGTTTTTT.

The rearrangement links TRBV12-2 to TRBJ1-2; the table's D call of TRBD1 was not tested on the DNA. TRBV12-2 is assigned pseudogene status. The CDR3 consists of 17 residues. The CDR3, as DNA: TGTGCAAGTCGCTTAGGTTGGAGGGACAGCCGGGACTATGGCTACACCTTC. It encodes CASRLGWRDSRDYGYTF.

CDR3 in DNA: TGCGCCAGCATCCCGGGACAGGCCTACGAGCAGTACTTC. Translating it yields CASIPGQAYEQYF. V usage is TRBV5-1 and J usage is TRBJ2-7; TRBD1 matches at 8 bases. The V gene end was trimmed by 6 bases and the J gene end by 2 bases; junction bases not matched to a gene: 4. From germline, CDR1 is SGHRS and CDR2 YFSETQ. CDR3 length: 13 amino acids.

This clone was seen once. The rearrangement joins TRBV9 to TRBJ1-4; 9 bases are shared with TRBD1. Germline V gene sequence: CDR1 SGDLS, CDR2 YYNGEE. Trimming removed 0 bases from V and 7 bases from J; junction bases left unmatched: 7. The CDR3 extends over 16 amino acids. CDR3 coding DNA: TGTGCCAGCAGCGTAGGGGGACAGGGCTCAGTTGAAAAACTGTTTTTT. This translates into CASSVGGQGSVEKLFF.

The chain is built from TRBV4-2 and TRBJ2-1; TRBD2 might be the D (6 bases). The V and J ends lost 1 base and 2 bases respectively, with 15 bases between them. The CDR3 is 17 residues long. Germline CDR1 reads LGHNA; CDR2 reads YNFKEQ. The CDR3 region is CASSQVPLAATYNEQFF. CDR3 nucleotides: TGTGCCAGCAGCCAAGTGCCTTTAGCGGCAACCTACAATGAGCAGTTCTTC.

The V gene is TRBV7-9, the J gene TRBJ1-5, with 8 bases that match TRBD1. V lost 4 bases, J lost 6 bases, and 11 bases stayed unmatched. This CDR3 contains 16 residues. The germline V gene encodes CDR1 SEHNR and CDR2 FQNEAQ (reference sequence). CDR3 amino acids: CASSYSGGQGRQPQHF. The CDR3 DNA is TGTGCCAGCAGCTATTCCGGAGGACAGGGTCGTCAGCCCCAGCATTTT.

DNA for the CDR3: TGTGCCACCAGCAGAGAACAGGGGATTTGGAGCAATCAGCCCCAGCATTTT. Translating gives CATSREQGIWSNQPQHF. J is TRBJ1-5 and V is TRBV15, with 7 bases identical to TRBD1. This CDR3 region has 17 residues. The junction had 6 bases not matched to a gene; V was cut back by 0 bases and J by 1 base. From germline, CDR1 is LNHNV and CDR2 YYDKDF (reference sequence).

The chain carries TRBV11-1 and TRBJ1-2, with 7 bases that match TRBD1. Germline trimming cut 5 bases from V and 7 bases from J; bases unmatched to any gene: 16. The germline V gene has CDR1 SGHAT and CDR2 FQDESV (reference sequence). This CDR3 is built from 16 residues. CDR3 sequence reads: CASSASTGGGHGGYTF. Here the CDR3 DNA reads TGTGCCAGCAGCGCATCCACAGGAGGGGGCCACGGTGGCTACACCTTC.

The chain is built from TRBV2 and TRBJ2-7; no firm D call. The CDR3 spans 11 residues. Trimming shortened V by 4 bases and J by 2 bases, and 3 bases separated the two germline ends. Germline CDR1 and CDR2: SNHLY and FYNNEI. CDR3 coding DNA: TGTGCCAGCAGTGCGGCCTACGAGCAGTACTTC. This codes for CASSAAYEQYF.

This clone was detected only a few times. The chain links TRBV19 to TRBJ2-3, with D possibly matching TRBD2 (5 bases). In germline, CDR1 is LNHDA, CDR2 SQIVND (reference sequence). The CDR3 length is 14 residues. The V and J ends lost 8 bases and 4 bases respectively, with 16 bases between them. Written as DNA, the CDR3 is TGTGCCAGTTCTAGCATGGTTCAGTCAGATACGCAGTATTTT. Residues: CASSSMVQSDTQYF.

The genes are TRBV6-1 and TRBJ2-1, with 12 bases aligning to TRBD2. This CDR3 spans 16 amino acids. Germline values: CDR1 MNHNS, CDR2 SASEGT. With 0 bases clipped from V and 5 bases from J, the junction kept 2 bases outside the gene matches. CDR3 loop: CASSEASSGRDNEQFF. Here the CDR3 DNA reads TGTGCCAGCAGTGAAGCATCTAGCGGGAGGGACAATGAGCAGTTCTTC.

The rearrangement joins TRBV5-8 to TRBJ1-1; D is unclear. The germline V gene has CDR1 SGHTS and CDR2 YDEGEE. This CDR3 region has 12 residues. Between the trimmed V and J ends, which lost 2 bases and 1 base, there was a span of 3 bases. The CDR3 DNA follows: TGTGCCAGCAGCTTTAGGAACACTGAAGCTTTCTTT. It codes for CASSFRNTEAFF.

The J gene is TRBJ2-7, the V gene TRBV12-3 or TRBV12-4; D is undetermined. The CDR3 runs to 13 residues. Trimming took off 3 bases at V and 6 bases at J, with 12 bases between the two ends. CDR3 sequence (DNA): TGTGCCAGCAGTTTCCGTAGCTCCGGCGAGCAGTACTTC. It is translated as CASSFRSSGEQYF.

A few counts support this clone. The V gene is TRBV19, the J gene TRBJ1-3; TRBD1 might be the D (5 bases). Trimming cost V 4 bases and J 0 bases, with 16 bases left between them. The CDR3 has 17 residues. The germline V gene encodes CDR1 LNHDA and CDR2 SQIVND (reference sequence). DNA for the CDR3: TGTGCCAGTAGTAGGGACTCGCAACTCTACTCTGGAAACACCATATATTTT. Protein product: CASSRDSQLYSGNTIYF.

J is TRBJ2-7 and V is TRBV6-5, with D maybe TRBD1 (6 bases). Per the germline V gene, CDR1 is MNHEY and CDR2 is SVGAGI. Trimming left V 5 bases short and J 3 bases short, with 14 bases between. CDR3 length: 14 residues. The CDR3 spells CASSLTGYNYEQYF. The CDR3 DNA is TGTGCCAGCAGTCTTACAGGGTACAACTACGAGCAGTACTTC.

This rearrangement joins TRBV27 to TRBJ1-2, with 10 bases that match TRBD1. CDR1 and CDR2 from the germline V gene are MNHEY and SMNVEV (reference sequence). The V gene end was trimmed by 2 bases and the J gene end by 3 bases; junction bases not matched to a gene: 3. This CDR3 is 15 amino acids long. Written as DNA, the CDR3 is TGTGCCAGCAGTTTAAAGACAGGGGGCGACTATGGCTACACCTTC. Its protein is CASSLKTGGDYGYTF.

The rearrangement joins TRBV15 to TRBJ2-1, with D possibly being TRBD1 (6 bases). The V gene's germline CDR1 is LNHNV and CDR2 YYDKDF (reference sequence). The CDR3 covers 14 residues. Between the trimmed V and J ends, which lost 4 bases and 5 bases, there was a span of 12 bases. CDR3 sequence reads: CATSTRTANNEQFF. The CDR3 DNA sequence: TGTGCCACCAGCACTCGGACAGCCAACAATGAGCAGTTCTTC.

CDR3 sequence (DNA): TGTGCCAGCAGTTTTGCGGGACAGACTGAAAAACTGTTTTTT. Protein sequence: CASSFAGQTEKLFF. V and J are TRBV28 and TRBJ1-4; TRBD1 matches 7 bases. V trimming: 3 bases; J trimming: 7 bases; junction bases outside the gene matches: 5. Germline V lookup: CDR1 MDHEN, CDR2 SYDVKM. This CDR3 has 14 residues.

The genes are TRBV30 and TRBJ1-1, with D unclear. Germline loops: CDR1 GTSNPN, CDR2 SVGIG (reference sequence). The germline V and J ends were trimmed by 3 bases and 5 bases, with 10 bases remaining between them. The CDR3 extends over 12 amino acids. For the CDR3, the DNA is TGTGCCTGGAGACCTCCGGGAACTGAAGCTTTCTTT. This gives the protein CAWRPPGTEAFF.